This T cell receptor (beta chain) appears in the sequencing data of a study of OX40 agonist ivuxolimab in advanced cancers. Across the whole study: Patients were treated with intravenous ivuxolimab, dosed at 0.01 to 10 mg/kg and infused every 2 weeks.

V was trimmed by 0 bases and J by 4 bases, leaving 16 bases between them. The CDR3 consists of 17 residues. Germline CDR1 MGHRA, CDR2 YSYEKL. Broader study findings: In general, CD8+ T cells held more expanded clones than CD4+ did, on average.

Of note for this clone: No antigen is known for it.

Patients were ruled out by autoimmune disease history or systemic immunosuppression. Sampled blood was obtained at baseline, cycle 4 day 1, and cycle 7 day 1. Sequencing used immunoSEQ multiplex PCR; TCRdb keeps in-frame clones, though not all of them. The sample includes 90,000 to 100,000 clones, more than 95% of them seen just once. This sample comprised CD4+ or CD8+ T cells sorted from blood, obtained in a trial of the OX40 agonist ivuxolimab. This sequence originates from an adult with an advanced solid tumor such as melanoma, head and neck, liver or kidney cancer. This sequence joins TRBV4-1 and TRBJ1-5, with no clear D. This CDR3 is CASSQEWPDEGNQPQHF. The DNA of the CDR3 is TGCGCCAGCAGCCAAGAATGGCCCGACGAGGGAAATCAGCCCCAGCATTTT.